This T cell receptor (beta chain) was captured in a study of Ad26.COV2.S vaccination and SARS-CoV-2 variants. The table came from immunoSEQ multiplex PCR; TCRdb's copy has only in-frame clones and leaves some out. The sample lists about 420,000 clones, approximately 87% occurring once. General observations from the study: Compared with placebo recipients, vaccine recipients had higher spike-specific TCR breadth.

About this clone itself: No antigen is known for it.

From germline, CDR1 is SGDLS and CDR2 YYNGEE. V was cut by 1 base and J by 4 bases, with 8 bases left in between. The CDR3 runs 14 residues. As to treatment: about 20 received Ad26.COV2.S at low or high dose, single or two shots; 5 received placebo; per-sample allocation not given. On day 63 after the first injection, vaccine and placebo recipients gave samples. Specimen: peripheral blood, collected in a trial of Ad26.COV2.S vaccine versus placebo. The sequence derives from a person between 18 and 60 years old who received the Ad26.COV2.S COVID-19 vaccine or a placebo. The chain employs TRBV9 and TRBJ2-2; a weak D match, TRBD2 (6 bases). CDR3 region: CASSVLGGTGELFF. The DNA for the CDR3 is TGTGCCAGCAGCGTACTCGGGGGCACCGGGGAGCTGTTTTTT.